The clone carrying this T cell receptor beta chain showed up many times. RNA transcripts gave rise to amplified TCR beta CDR3 regions. A set of HTBI primers served as the primers for a first-round RT-PCR of the TCR CDR3. TCRdb redid the calling of the multiplex PCR reads with MiXCR, one entry per CDR3 protein. The repertoire has approximately 700,000 distinct CDR3 sequences, about 45% of them found once; the top ten carry less than 9%. Germline V CDR1 and CDR2: SGDLS, YYNGEE. CDR3 length equals 14 residues. J lost 2 bases, V lost 2 bases, and 0 bases had no gene match. The data belong to a study of T cells in Graves' hyperthyroidism and ophthalmopathy.

The sequenced sample consisted of peripheral blood or thyroid tissue (not recorded which). The clonotype originates from an adult man with Graves' disease, either hyperthyroidism or ophthalmopathy (not recorded which). The chain joins TRBV9 to TRBJ2-7; 11 bases align to TRBD2. The CDR3 loop reads CASSVTSGAYEQYF. As DNA, the CDR3 is TGTGCCAGCAGCGTGACTAGCGGGGCCTACGAGCAGTACTTC. Filled out from reference TRBV9 and TRBJ2-7, the complete variable domain reads DSGVTQTPKHLITATGQRVTLRCSPRSGDLSVYWYQQSLDQGLQFLIQYYNGEERAKGNILERFSAQQFPDLHSELNLSSLELGDSALYFCASSVTSGAYEQYFGPGTRLTVT.